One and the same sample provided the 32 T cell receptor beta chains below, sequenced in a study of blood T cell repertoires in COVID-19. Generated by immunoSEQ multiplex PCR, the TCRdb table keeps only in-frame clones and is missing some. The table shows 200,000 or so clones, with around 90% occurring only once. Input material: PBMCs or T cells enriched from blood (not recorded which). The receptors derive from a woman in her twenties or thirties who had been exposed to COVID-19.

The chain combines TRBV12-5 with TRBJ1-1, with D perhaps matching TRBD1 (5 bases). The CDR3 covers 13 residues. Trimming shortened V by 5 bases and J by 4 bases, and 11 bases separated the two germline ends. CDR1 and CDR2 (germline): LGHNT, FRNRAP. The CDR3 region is CASGGGVSTEAFF. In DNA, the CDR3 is TGTGCTAGTGGTGGAGGGGTTTCCACTGAAGCTTTCTTT.

The DNA for the CDR3 is TGTGCCAGCTTGGAGGGGAAAGACTATGGCTACACCTTC. It translates to CASLEGKDYGYTF. This chain joins TRBV7-9 and TRBJ1-2, with TRBD1 as a possible D gene (5 bases). CDR3 length equals 13 residues. Germline CDR1 SEHNR, CDR2 FQNEAQ (reference sequence). Trimming took off 8 bases at V and 3 bases at J, with 13 bases between the two ends.

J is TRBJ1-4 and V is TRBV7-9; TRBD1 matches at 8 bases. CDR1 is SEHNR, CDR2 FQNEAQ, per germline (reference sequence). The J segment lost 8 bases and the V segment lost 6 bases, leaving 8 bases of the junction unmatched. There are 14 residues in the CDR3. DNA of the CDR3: TGTGCCAGCAGTTTTCAGGGGGCGAGGGAAAAACTGTTTTTT. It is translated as CASSFQGAREKLFF. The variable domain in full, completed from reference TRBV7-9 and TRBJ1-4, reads DTGVSQNPRHKITKRGQNVTFRCDPISEHNRLYWYRQTLGQGPEFLTYFQNEAQLEKSRLLSDRFSAERPKGSFSTLEIQRTEQGDSAMYLCASSFQGAREKLFFGSGTQLSVL.

CDR3 loop: CASSSGTSLTQETQYF. For the CDR3, the DNA is TGTGCCAGCAGTTCTGGGACTAGCCTCACTCAAGAGACCCAGTACTTC. The chain has TRBV6-5 and TRBJ2-5, with 9 bases lining up with TRBD2. Looked up from germline, CDR1 is MNHEY and CDR2 is SVGAGI. J gave up 2 bases and V 4 bases, and 8 bases lay outside the gene matches. The CDR3 is 16 residues long.

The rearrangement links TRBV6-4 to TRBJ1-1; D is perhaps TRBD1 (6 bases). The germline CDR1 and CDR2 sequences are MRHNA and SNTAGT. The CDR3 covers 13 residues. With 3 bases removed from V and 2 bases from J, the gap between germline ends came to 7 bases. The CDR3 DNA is TGTGCCAGCAGTGAACAGGGAAACACTGAAGCTTTCTTT. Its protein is CASSEQGNTEAFF.

The CDR3 DNA sequence: TGTGCCAGCAGCAACGGGGTGGCTTTCTTT. This codes for CASSNGVAFF. This chain links TRBV21-1 with TRBJ1-1. TRBV21-1 is recorded as a pseudogene. The CDR3 totals 10 residues.

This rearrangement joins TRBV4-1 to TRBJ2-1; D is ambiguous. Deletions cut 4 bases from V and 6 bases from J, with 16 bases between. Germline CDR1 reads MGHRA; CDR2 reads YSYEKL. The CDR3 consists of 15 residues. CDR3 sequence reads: CASSLIFSSSNEQFF. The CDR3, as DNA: TGCGCCAGCAGCCTAATCTTTAGCTCTTCCAATGAGCAGTTCTTC.

DNA for the CDR3: TGCGCCAGCAGCCAAGAGGGGACAGGGCTAAGTGAAAAACTGTTTTTT. As protein: CASSQEGTGLSEKLFF. This chain links TRBV4-1 with TRBJ1-4; TRBD1 matches at 9 bases. The CDR3 consists of 16 residues. With 0 bases clipped from V and 7 bases from J, the junction kept 6 bases outside the gene matches. CDR1 MGHRA and CDR2 YSYEKL come from the germline V gene.

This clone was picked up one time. The CDR3 DNA reads TGTGCCAGCAGCCAAACCGGGACATCTTCGAAAGAGACCCAGTACTTC. Encoded protein: CASSQTGTSSKETQYF. The rearrangement uses TRBV3-1 (or the pseudogene TRBV3-2) and TRBJ2-5; possible D gene TRBD1, 6 bases. The CDR3 is 16 residues long. Germline V lookup: CDR1 LGHDT, CDR2 YNNKEL (reference sequence). V was pared by 2 bases and J by 3 bases, with 16 bases between.

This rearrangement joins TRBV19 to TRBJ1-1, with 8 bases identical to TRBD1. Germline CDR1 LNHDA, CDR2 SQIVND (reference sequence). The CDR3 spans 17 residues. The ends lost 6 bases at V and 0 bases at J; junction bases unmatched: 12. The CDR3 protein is CASRPTNRGGMNTEAFF. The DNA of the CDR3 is TGTGCCAGTAGACCAACTAACAGGGGGGGGATGAACACTGAAGCTTTCTTT.

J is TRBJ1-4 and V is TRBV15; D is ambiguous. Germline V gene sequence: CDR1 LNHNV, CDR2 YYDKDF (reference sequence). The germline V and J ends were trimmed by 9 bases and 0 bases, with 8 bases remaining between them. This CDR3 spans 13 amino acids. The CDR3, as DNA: TGTGCCACAGAAAACACAACTAATGAAAAACTGTTTTTT. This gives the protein CATENTTNEKLFF.

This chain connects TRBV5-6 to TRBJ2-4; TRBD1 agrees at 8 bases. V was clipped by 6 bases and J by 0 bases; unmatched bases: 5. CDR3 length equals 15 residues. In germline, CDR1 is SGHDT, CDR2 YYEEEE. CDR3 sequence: CASNGQGIAKNIQYF. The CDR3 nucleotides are TGTGCCAGCAACGGACAGGGCATAGCCAAAAACATTCAGTACTTC.

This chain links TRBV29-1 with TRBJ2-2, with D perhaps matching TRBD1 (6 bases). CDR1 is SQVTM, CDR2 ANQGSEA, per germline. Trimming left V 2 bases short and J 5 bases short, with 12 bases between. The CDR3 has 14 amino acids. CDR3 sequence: CSVERGSGTGELFF. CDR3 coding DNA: TGCAGCGTTGAAAGGGGGTCGGGGACCGGGGAGCTGTTTTTT.

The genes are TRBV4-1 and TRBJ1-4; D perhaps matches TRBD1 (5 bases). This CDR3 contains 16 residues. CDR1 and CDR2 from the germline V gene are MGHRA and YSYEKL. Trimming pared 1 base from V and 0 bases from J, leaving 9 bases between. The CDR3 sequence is CASSQAGGATNEKLFF. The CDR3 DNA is TGCGCCAGCAGCCAAGCGGGGGGTGCAACTAATGAAAAACTGTTTTTT.

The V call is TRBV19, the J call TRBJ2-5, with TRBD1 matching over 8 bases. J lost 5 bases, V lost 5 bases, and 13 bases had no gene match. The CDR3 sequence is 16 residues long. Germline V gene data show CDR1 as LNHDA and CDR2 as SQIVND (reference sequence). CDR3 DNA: TGTGCCAGTAGTGGTAGGACAGGGTCGGCTTTCGAGACCCAGTACTTC. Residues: CASSGRTGSAFETQYF.

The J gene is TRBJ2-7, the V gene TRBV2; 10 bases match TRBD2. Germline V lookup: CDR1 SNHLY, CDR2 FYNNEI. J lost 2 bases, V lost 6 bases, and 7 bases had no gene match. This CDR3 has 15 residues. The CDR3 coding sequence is TGTGCCAGCAGCCGGAGCGGGAGGGGCGCCTACGAGCAGTACTTC. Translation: CASSRSGRGAYEQYF.

CDR3 residues: CASSFGTSGSDEQFF. The CDR3 DNA reads as TGTGCCAGCAGCTTCGGGACTAGCGGGAGTGATGAGCAGTTCTTC. V is TRBV5-4 and J is TRBJ2-1; 14 nucleotides match TRBD2. The V gene end was trimmed by 2 bases and the J gene end by 8 bases; junction bases not matched to a gene: 3. Germline V gene lookup returns CDR1 SGHNT and CDR2 YYREEE (reference sequence). This CDR3 spans 15 amino acids. Using reference TRBV5-4 and TRBJ2-1 for the parts outside the CDR3, the full variable domain is ETGVTQSPTHLIKTRGQQVTLRCSSQSGHNTVSWYQQALGQGPQFIFQYYREEENGRGNFPPRFSGLQFPNYSSELNVNALELDDSALYLCASSFGTSGSDEQFFGPGTRLTVL.

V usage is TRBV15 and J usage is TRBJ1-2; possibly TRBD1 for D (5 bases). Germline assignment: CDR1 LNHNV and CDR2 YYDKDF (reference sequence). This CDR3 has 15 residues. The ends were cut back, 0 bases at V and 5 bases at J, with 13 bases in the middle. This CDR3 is CATSREGGAVYGYTF. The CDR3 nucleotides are TGTGCCACCAGCAGAGAGGGTGGGGCTGTGTATGGCTACACCTTC. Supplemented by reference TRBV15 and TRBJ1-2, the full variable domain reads DAMVIQNPRYQVTQFGKPVTLSCSQTLNHNVMYWYQQKSSQAPKLLFHYYDKDFNNEADTPDNFQSRRPNTSFCFLDIRSPGLGDTAMYLCATSREGGAVYGYTFGSGTRLTVV.

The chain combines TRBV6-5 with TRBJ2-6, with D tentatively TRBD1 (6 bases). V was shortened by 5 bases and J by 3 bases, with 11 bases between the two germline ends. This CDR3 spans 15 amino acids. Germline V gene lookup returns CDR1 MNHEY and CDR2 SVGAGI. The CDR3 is CASSNAGVGANVLTF. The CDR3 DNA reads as TGTGCCAGCAGTAACGCAGGGGTTGGGGCCAACGTCCTGACTTTC.

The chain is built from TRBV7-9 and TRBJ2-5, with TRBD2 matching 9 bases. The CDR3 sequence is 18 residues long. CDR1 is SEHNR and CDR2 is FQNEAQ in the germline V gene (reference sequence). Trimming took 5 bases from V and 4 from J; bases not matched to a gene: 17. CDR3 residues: CASSRAGSGSFSGETQYF. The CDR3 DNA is TGTGCCAGCAGCCGAGCCGGTAGCGGGAGTTTCAGTGGAGAGACCCAGTACTTC.

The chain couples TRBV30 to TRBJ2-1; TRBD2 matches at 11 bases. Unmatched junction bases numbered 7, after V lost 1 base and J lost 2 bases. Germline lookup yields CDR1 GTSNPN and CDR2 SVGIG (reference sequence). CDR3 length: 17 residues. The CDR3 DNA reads TGTGCCTGGAGTGCTACGACTAGCGGGAAGACCTACAATGAGCAGTTCTTC. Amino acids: CAWSATTSGKTYNEQFF.

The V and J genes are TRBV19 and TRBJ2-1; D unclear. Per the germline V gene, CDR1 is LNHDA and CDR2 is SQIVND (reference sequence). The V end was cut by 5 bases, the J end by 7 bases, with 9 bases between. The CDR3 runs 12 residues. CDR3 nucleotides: TGTGCCAGTAGTCCCCACAAGAATGAGCAGTTCTTC. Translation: CASSPHKNEQFF.

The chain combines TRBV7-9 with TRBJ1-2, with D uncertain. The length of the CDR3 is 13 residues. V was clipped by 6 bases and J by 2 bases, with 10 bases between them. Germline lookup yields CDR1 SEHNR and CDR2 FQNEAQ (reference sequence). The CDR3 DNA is TGTGCCAGCAGTTATGGCGGGAACTATGGCTACACCTTC. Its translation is CASSYGGNYGYTF.

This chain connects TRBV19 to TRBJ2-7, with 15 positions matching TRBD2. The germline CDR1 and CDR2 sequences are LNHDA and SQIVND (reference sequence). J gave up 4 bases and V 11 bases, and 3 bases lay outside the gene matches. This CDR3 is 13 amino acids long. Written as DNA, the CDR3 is TGTGCCTCCGGGACTAGCGGGGGGTACGAGCAGTACTTC. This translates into CASGTSGGYEQYF.

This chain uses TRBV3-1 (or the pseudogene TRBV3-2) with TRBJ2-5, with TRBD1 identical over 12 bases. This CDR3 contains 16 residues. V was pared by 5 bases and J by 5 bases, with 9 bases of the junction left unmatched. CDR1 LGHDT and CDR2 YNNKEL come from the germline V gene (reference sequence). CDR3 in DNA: TGTGCCAGCAGCTCCCGGGGACAGGGGGCCGTGGAGACCCAGTACTTC. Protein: CASSSRGQGAVETQYF.

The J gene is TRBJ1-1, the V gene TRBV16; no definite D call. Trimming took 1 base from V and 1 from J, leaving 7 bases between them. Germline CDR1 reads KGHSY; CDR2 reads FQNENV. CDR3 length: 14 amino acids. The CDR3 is CASSQFTRNTEAFF. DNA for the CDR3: TGTGCCAGCAGCCAATTCACAAGGAACACTGAAGCTTTCTTT.

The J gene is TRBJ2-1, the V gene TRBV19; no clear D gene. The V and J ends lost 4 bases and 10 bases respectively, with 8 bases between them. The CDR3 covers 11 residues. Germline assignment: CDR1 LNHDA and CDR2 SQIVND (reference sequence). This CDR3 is CASSRTPEQFF. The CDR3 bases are TGTGCCAGTAGTAGAACACCCGAGCAGTTCTTC.

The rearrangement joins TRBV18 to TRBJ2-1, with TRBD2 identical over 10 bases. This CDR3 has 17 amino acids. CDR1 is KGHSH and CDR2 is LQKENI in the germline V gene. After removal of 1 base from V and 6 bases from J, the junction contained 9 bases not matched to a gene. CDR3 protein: CASSPLPLGTSANEQFF. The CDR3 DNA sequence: TGTGCCAGCTCACCACTCCCCCTCGGGACTAGCGCCAATGAGCAGTTCTTC. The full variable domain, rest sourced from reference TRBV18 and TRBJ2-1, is NAGVMQNPRHLVRRRGQEARLRCSPMKGHSHVYWYRQLPEEGLKFMVYLQKENIIDESGMPKERFSAEFPKEGPSILRIQQVVRGDSAAYFCASSPLPLGTSANEQFFGPGTRLTVL.

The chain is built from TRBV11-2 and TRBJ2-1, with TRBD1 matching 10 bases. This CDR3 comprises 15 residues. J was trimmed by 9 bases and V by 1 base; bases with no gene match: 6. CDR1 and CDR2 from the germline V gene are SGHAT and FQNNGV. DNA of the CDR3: TGTGCCAGCAGCTTAGTCCGGACAGGGGGTGGTGAGCAGTTCTTC. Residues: CASSLVRTGGGEQFF.

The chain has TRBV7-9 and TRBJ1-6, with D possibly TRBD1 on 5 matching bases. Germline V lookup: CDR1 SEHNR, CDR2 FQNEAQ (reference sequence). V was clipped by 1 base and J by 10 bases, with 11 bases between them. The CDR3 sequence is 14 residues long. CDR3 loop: CASSLVQANSPLHF. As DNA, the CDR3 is TGTGCCAGCAGCTTAGTACAGGCCAACTCACCCCTCCACTTT.

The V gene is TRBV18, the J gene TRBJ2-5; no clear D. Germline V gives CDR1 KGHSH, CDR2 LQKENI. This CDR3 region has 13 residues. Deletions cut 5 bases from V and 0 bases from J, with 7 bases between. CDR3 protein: CASSIKNQETQYF. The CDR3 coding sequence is TGTGCCAGCTCAATAAAAAACCAAGAGACCCAGTACTTC.

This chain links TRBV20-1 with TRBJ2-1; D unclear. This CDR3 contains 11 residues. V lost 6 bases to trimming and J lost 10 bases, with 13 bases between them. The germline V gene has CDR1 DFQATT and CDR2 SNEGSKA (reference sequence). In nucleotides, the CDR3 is TGCAGTGCCCTTAGAGGTACGGAGCAGTTCTTC. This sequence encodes CSALRGTEQFF.